The next 3 T cell receptor beta chains were all read from a single sample in a study of cytomegalovirus exposure and HLA in healthy donors. Both 60 Vbeta primers and 13 Jbeta primers went into the PCR. The data were produced by immunoSEQ multiplex PCR, yet TCRdb's version contains in-frame clones alone and is incomplete. The data contain about 120,000 clones, about four fifths of them singletons. Sample: PBMCs. These receptors came from a woman younger than 30 in good health and CMV-seronegative.

This sequence joins TRBV9 and TRBJ2-2; tentatively, D is TRBD2 (6 bases). Trimming cost V 3 bases and J 1 base, with 16 bases left between them. This CDR3 spans 17 amino acids. Germline CDR1 and CDR2: SGDLS and YYNGEE. CDR3 sequence (DNA): TGTGCCAGCAGCGCCCCCCCGGGGCGGGAGAACACCGGGGAGCTGTTTTTT. Translated, it gives CASSAPPGRENTGELFF.

In its sample, this clone was seen a few times. Written as DNA, the CDR3 is TGTGCCAGCACCTCTTGGGGGGAGAACACTGAAGCTTTCTTT. It specifies CASTSWGENTEAFF. V usage is TRBV6-6 and J usage is TRBJ1-1, with D possibly being TRBD1 (5 bases). V dropped 7 bases and J dropped 1 base, with 13 bases sitting between them. From germline, CDR1 is MNHNY and CDR2 SVGAGI (reference sequence). The CDR3 is made up of 14 amino acids.

The chain uses TRBV5-4 and TRBJ1-4, with TRBD1 matching over 7 bases. Trimming took 3 bases from V and 0 from J; bases not matched to a gene: 5. Germline CDR1 reads SGHNT; CDR2 reads YYREEE (reference sequence). The CDR3 loop spans 16 amino acids. CDR3 DNA: TGTGCCAGCAGCTGGGGACAGCCGGCAACTAATGAAAAACTGTTTTTT. Its translation is CASSWGQPATNEKLFF. The full variable domain, with the rest looked up from reference TRBV5-4 and TRBJ1-4, is ETGVTQSPTHLIKTRGQQVTLRCSSQSGHNTVSWYQQALGQGPQFIFQYYREEENGRGNFPPRFSGLQFPNYSSELNVNALELDDSALYLCASSWGQPATNEKLFFGSGTQLSVL.